This T cell receptor beta chain was retrieved from a study of blood T cell repertoires in COVID-19. Clones were read by immunoSEQ multiplex PCR, and TCRdb kept only the in-frame ones, dropping some. The sample holds 230,000 or so clones; 80% to 90% are singletons and the top ten take roughly 5%. The germline CDR1 and CDR2 sequences are LNHDA and SQIVND (reference sequence). With 4 bases removed from V and 4 bases from J, the gap between germline ends came to 9 bases. The CDR3 length is 13 residues. The sample was peripheral blood. J is TRBJ2-3 and V is TRBV19; D call uncertain. The source is a woman between 40 and 50 years old who had recovered from COVID-19. The CDR3 reads CASSKGGPDTQYF. Written as DNA, the CDR3 is TGTGCCAGTAGTAAAGGCGGTCCAGATACGCAGTATTTT.